What follows are 25 T cell receptor beta chains derived from one specimen sequenced in a study of molecular identifiers for immune sequencing clone quantification. TCRdb called the PCR reads again in MiXCR, with one record for every CDR3 protein. The sample yields some 680,000 distinct CDR3 sequences, roughly 25% seen once. Input material: naive CD8+ T cells from blood, with Jurkat cell RNA spiked in. Subset specified: FACS-sorted CD8+CD4-CCR7+CD45RA+ naive T cells. All receptors come from a human donor in good health. Some libraries in this study had Jurkat cell RNA spiked in.

This clonotype was detected many times. The chain is built from TRBV28 and TRBJ2-7; 9 bases match TRBD2. CDR1 is MDHEN and CDR2 is SYDVKM in the germline V gene. This CDR3 comprises 13 residues. With V trimmed by 5 bases and J by 5 bases, 4 bases remained unmatched. The DNA of the CDR3 is TGTGCCAGCAGTCTTTTAGCGGGAGACGAGCAGTACTTC. It encodes CASSLLAGDEQYF.

Remarks on this clonotype: It may be a read error: a sequence one base away is much more abundant. This chain joins TRBV20-1 and TRBJ1-5; TRBD1 agrees at 9 bases. The CDR3 runs 14 residues. Per germline, CDR1 DFQATT and CDR2 SNEGSKA (reference sequence). Here the CDR3 DNA reads TGCAGTGCTCCAGACAGGGGGGACAATCAGACCCAGCATTTT. This codes for CSAPDRGDNQTQHF.

The chain is built from TRBV10-2 and TRBJ2-2; either TRBD1 or TRBD2 may fit D (5 bases each). Germline V gene data show CDR1 as WSHSY and CDR2 as SAAADI. Trimming removed 8 bases from V and 4 bases from J, with 17 bases in between. The CDR3 is 15 amino acids. CDR3: CASLSGTPITGELFF. The DNA for the CDR3 is TGCGCCAGCTTGTCCGGGACGCCAATCACCGGGGAGCTGTTTTTT.

As for this clonotype: Since a much larger clone is just one base distant, this may be a read error. Here the CDR3 reads CASSLGLAGGGPYSGANVLTF. Here the CDR3 DNA reads TGTGCCAGCAGCTTGGGACTAGCGGGGGGGGGCCCCTACTCTGGGGCCAACGTCCTGACTTTC. V is TRBV5-4 and J is TRBJ2-6; 14 bases match TRBD2. Germline V gene sequence: CDR1 SGHNT, CDR2 YYREEE (reference sequence). This CDR3 has 21 amino acids. The trim removed 0 bases at V and 0 bases at J, leaving 8 bases unmatched.

This clonotype was detected only a few times. A much larger clone differs from this one at a single base, so this may be a read error. This sequence joins TRBV7-9 and TRBJ2-7; D may be TRBD2 (6 bases). The V gene's germline CDR1 is SEHNR and CDR2 FQNEAQ (reference sequence). The CDR3 loop spans 13 amino acids. V lost 8 bases to trimming and J lost 5 bases, with 16 bases between them. CDR3 protein: CASGRIAANEQYF. The DNA of the CDR3 is TGTGCCAGCGGAAGGATAGCGGCCAACGAGCAGTACTTC.

Of note for this clonotype: A read error is possible here, since a much larger clone lies one base away. The V call is TRBV2, the J call TRBJ2-7; 11 nucleotides line up with TRBD2. The CDR3 has 14 residues. V shed 6 bases and J 9 bases; nucleotides not matched to a gene: 10. Germline V lookup: CDR1 SNHLY, CDR2 FYNNEI. The CDR3 sequence is CASRKTSGTPAQYF. Written as DNA, the CDR3 is TGTGCCAGCAGAAAGACTAGCGGGACCCCGGCGCAGTACTTC.

The V gene is TRBV15, the J gene TRBJ1-1; tentative D call: TRBD1 (5 bases). The CDR3 length is 15 residues. With 4 bases removed from V and 3 bases from J, the gap between germline ends came to 15 bases. The germline gives CDR1 LNHNV, CDR2 YYDKDF (reference sequence). CDR3 region: CATSTSPDSHTEAFF. Here the CDR3 DNA reads TGTGCCACCAGCACCTCGCCCGACAGTCACACTGAAGCTTTCTTT.

This clonotype was seen ten or more times. The chain links TRBV20-1 to TRBJ2-3; the D call may be TRBD1 or TRBD2 (5 bases each). Germline CDR1 DFQATT, CDR2 SNEGSKA (reference sequence). The CDR3 totals 15 residues. V dropped 1 base and J dropped 3 bases, with 14 bases sitting between them. CDR3 region: CSARAGDGFTDTQYF. CDR3 sequence (DNA): TGCAGTGCTAGAGCTGGGGACGGATTTACAGATACGCAGTATTTT.

The chain joins TRBV5-1 to TRBJ2-5; D may be TRBD1 (6 bases). Trimming shortened V by 4 bases and J by 3 bases, and 16 bases separated the two germline ends. The CDR3 runs to 15 residues. Germline CDR1 SGHRS, CDR2 YFSETQ. The DNA for the CDR3 is TGCGCCAGCAGCATCGACCCCTGGACAGAAGAGACCCAGTACTTC. Protein product: CASSIDPWTEETQYF.

The chain recombines TRBV15 with TRBJ1-5; 9 bases match TRBD1. V shed 0 bases and J 2 bases; nucleotides not matched to a gene: 5. The CDR3 loop spans 17 amino acids. Germline-derived CDR1 and CDR2 are LNHNV and YYDKDF (reference sequence). CDR3 DNA: TGTGCCACCAGCAGAGATCCCTGGGACAGGGGCAATCAGCCCCAGCATTTT. Translation gives CATSRDPWDRGNQPQHF.

The gene calls are TRBV12-3 or TRBV12-4 and TRBJ2-2; TRBD1 matches at 8 bases. The CDR3 spans 13 residues. With V trimmed by 10 bases and J by 4 bases, 5 bases remained unmatched. Here the CDR3 reads CATTTGATGELFF. The CDR3 DNA reads TGTGCCACAACGACAGGGGCCACCGGGGAGCTGTTTTTT.

This clonotype was observed at least ten times. The chain couples TRBV5-6 to TRBJ2-3, with 14 bases aligning to TRBD2. The germline V gene has CDR1 SGHDT and CDR2 YYEEEE. V lost 4 bases to trimming and J lost 7 bases; unmatched junction nucleotides: 8. The CDR3 is made up of 16 amino acids. The CDR3 region has the DNA TGTGCCAGCAGCCTCGGACTAGCGGGGGGTCGGAATACGCAGTATTTT. This codes for CASSLGLAGGRNTQYF.

V gene TRBV23-1 combines with J gene TRBJ2-5; either TRBD1 or TRBD2 may fit D (5 bases each). TRBV23-1 is an ORF, with its function uncertain. The CDR3 has 19 residues. Trimming took 6 bases from V and 2 from J, leaving 28 bases between them. The CDR3 reads CASSPTGPDRCAVQETQYF. As DNA, the CDR3 is TGCGCCAGCAGCCCGACGGGGCCGGATCGATGCGCCGTTCAAGAGACCCAGTACTTC.

In this sample, this clonotype turned up many times. The chain carries TRBV4-1 and TRBJ1-1; a possible D gene is TRBD1 (5 bases). Trimming stripped 3 bases from V and 1 base from J, with 9 bases between. The CDR3 spans 14 residues. Germline lookup yields CDR1 MGHRA and CDR2 YSYEKL. CDR3 sequence: CASSHQGTNTEAFF. For the CDR3, the DNA is TGCGCCAGCAGCCATCAGGGAACGAACACTGAAGCTTTCTTT.

This clonotype was recorded many times. V gene TRBV28 combines with J gene TRBJ2-7; 12 nucleotides line up with TRBD2. This CDR3 spans 15 amino acids. V shed 11 bases and J 7 bases; nucleotides not matched to a gene: 15. In germline, CDR1 is MDHEN, CDR2 SYDVKM. CDR3 region: CASLPIGLAGWEQYF. The CDR3 nucleotides read TGTGCCTCCCTCCCGATAGGACTAGCGGGATGGGAGCAGTACTTC.

This clonotype was detected many times. This chain links TRBV4-3 with TRBJ2-3; D call uncertain. The CDR3 consists of 15 residues. The V end was cut by 0 bases, the J end by 6 bases, with 13 bases between. Germline CDR1 LGHNA, CDR2 YSLEER. CDR3 DNA: TGCGCCAGCAGCCAAGAATCGTTTCGGGCGGATACGCAGTATTTT. This gives the protein CASSQESFRADTQYF.

This clonotype has a handful of counts. The chain employs TRBV10-1 and TRBJ2-7; D is perhaps TRBD2 (5 bases). The length of the CDR3 is 13 residues. In germline, CDR1 is WNHNN, CDR2 SYGVQD (reference sequence). Trimming pared 0 bases from V and 6 bases from J, leaving 9 bases between. Here the CDR3 reads CASSESTRGEQYF. CDR3 sequence (DNA): TGCGCCAGCAGTGAGTCAACCCGGGGCGAGCAGTACTTC.

This chain joins TRBV11-2 and TRBJ1-4; D gene unclear. The CDR3 has 13 amino acids. V was clipped by 4 bases and J by 8 bases, with 11 bases between them. Germline V gives CDR1 SGHAT, CDR2 FQNNGV. DNA for the CDR3: TGTGCCAGCAGCTCCCAGGTTGGCGAAAAACTGTTTTTT. Translating gives CASSSQVGEKLFF.

This clonotype was detected only a few times. V and J are TRBV7-9 and TRBJ2-1; TRBD2 matches 7 bases. The CDR3 covers 13 residues. From germline, CDR1 is SEHNR and CDR2 FQNEAQ (reference sequence). The junction had 5 bases not matched to a gene; V was cut back by 5 bases and J by 7 bases. CDR3 coding DNA: TGTGCCAGCAGCGGGTACGGGGGGAATGAGCAGTTCTTC. Its protein product is CASSGYGGNEQFF.

Notes on this clonotype: The junction does not match germline at one end; this may be a read error. The rearrangement links TRBV11-2 to TRBJ2-1; 10 bases are shared with TRBD2. The CDR3 has 16 residues. Germline values: CDR1 SGHAT, CDR2 FQNNGV. This chain's CDR3 is CASTPSGGSSCNEQFF. In DNA, the CDR3 is TGTGCCAGCACGCCTAGCGGGGGAAGCTCCTGCAATGAGCAGTTCTTC.

The V gene is TRBV15, the J gene TRBJ1-5; D not certain. In germline, CDR1 is LNHNV, CDR2 YYDKDF (reference sequence). V dropped 0 bases and J dropped 6 bases, with 15 bases sitting between them. The CDR3 is 16 amino acids. CDR3 nucleotide sequence: TGTGCCACCAGCAGAGATAGGGCAGCTATGGCTCAGCCCCAGCATTTT. It specifies CATSRDRAAMAQPQHF.

There are a few counts of this clonotype. J is TRBJ2-1 and V is TRBV6-2 or TRBV6-3; 8 bases agree with TRBD1. Germline V gene data show CDR1 as MNHEY and CDR2 as SVGEGT. The CDR3 consists of 13 residues. Unmatched junction bases numbered 5, after V lost 7 bases and J lost 6 bases. The CDR3 protein is CASNFDRGNEQFF. CDR3 nucleotides: TGTGCCAGCAATTTCGACAGGGGCAATGAGCAGTTCTTC.

This clonotype was found many times. The V call is TRBV10-3, the J call TRBJ1-1; weak D call: TRBD1 (5 bases). Germline CDR1 ENHRY, CDR2 SYGVKD. Trimming stripped 2 bases from V and 2 bases from J, with 9 bases between. The CDR3 has 14 residues. CDR3 sequence: CAISEGGVNTEAFF. CDR3 DNA sequence: TGTGCCATCAGTGAGGGGGGGGTCAACACTGAAGCTTTCTTT.

This clonotype appeared many times. The CDR3 coding sequence is TGTGCCAGCAGCCTGGGCTTCACCGGGGAGCTGTTTTTT. Amino acid sequence: CASSLGFTGELFF. The chain recombines TRBV13 with TRBJ2-2, with no clear D. This CDR3 region has 13 residues. The germline V gene encodes CDR1 PRHDT and CDR2 FYEKMQ (reference sequence). V gave up 5 bases and J gave up 4 bases, with 8 bases separating them.

The V gene is TRBV2, the J gene TRBJ1-5; D ambiguous. V lost 4 bases and J lost 0, with 13 bases in between. Germline CDR1 reads SNHLY; CDR2 reads FYNNEI. The CDR3 loop spans 16 amino acids. CDR3 DNA sequence: TGTGCCAGCAGTGGGGATTTTGTCTATAGCAATCAGCCCCAGCATTTT. Translating it yields CASSGDFVYSNQPQHF.